This T cell receptor (beta chain) was sequenced during a study of molecular identifiers for immune sequencing clone quantification. In TCRdb, the PCR reads were re-called with MiXCR into one record per CDR3 protein. The sample lists over 300,000 distinct CDR3 sequences, under 25% occurring once. This clonotype was recorded at least ten times. Germline V gives CDR1 MDHEN, CDR2 SYDVKM. The CDR3 runs to 13 residues. Trimming removed 7 bases from V and 5 bases from J, with 12 bases in between. This TCR was recovered from a human donor in good health. Some libraries in this study had Jurkat cell RNA spiked in. Sequencing was done on a sample of naive CD8+ T cells from blood, with Jurkat cell RNA spiked in. This sample's subset: FACS-sorted CD8+CD4-CCR7+CD45RA+ naive T cells. The V gene is TRBV28, the J gene TRBJ2-1; no definite D call. The CDR3 spells CASTAPGHNEQFF. As DNA, the CDR3 is TGTGCCAGCACAGCTCCCGGCCACAATGAGCAGTTCTTC.